These 9 T cell receptor beta chains originate from one sample sequenced in a study of T cell clonality in common variable immunodeficiency. Measured with immunoSEQ multiplex PCR; TCRdb has only the in-frame clones, and not every one. Altogether about 32,000 clones were found in the sample, and no singletons occur. The sample taken for sequencing was peripheral blood mononuclear cells. Receptors originate from a person between 18 and 75 years old in good health.

This clone occurred many times. The CDR3 goes on 3 residues after the read ends, and that part is filled in from the germline J gene. This sequence joins TRBV5-1 and TRBJ2-1, with TRBD1 identical over 9 bases. Germline V gene lookup returns CDR1 SGHRS and CDR2 YFSETQ. CDR3 length: 16 residues. Germline trimming cut 0 bases from V and 8 bases from J; bases unmatched to any gene: 9. The CDR3 spells CASSLEGTGKWDEQFF. The DNA read from the CDR3 is TGCGCCAGCAGCTTGGAGGGGACAGGGAAGTGGGATGAG.

The sample holds many counts of this clone. The CDR3 is cut off 3 residues early in the read; its end comes from the germline J gene. The chain uses TRBV30 and TRBJ2-5; 7 bases are shared with TRBD2. CDR1 GTSNPN and CDR2 SVGIG come from the germline V gene (reference sequence). J was trimmed by 6 bases and V by 5 bases; bases with no gene match: 6. The CDR3 is 12 amino acids. Incomplete CDR3 DNA: TGTGCCTGGGGGGACTACGTGAAGACC. Protein sequence: CAWGDYVKT. The CDR3, in full, reads CAWGDYVKTQYF.

This clone was seen at least ten times. The read falls 3 residues short of the CDR3 end, and the missing part is taken from the germline J gene. The rearrangement joins TRBV12-3 or TRBV12-4 to TRBJ2-2; tentative D call: TRBD2 (5 bases). Trimming took 4 bases from V and 6 from J, leaving 12 bases between them. The CDR3 sequence is 14 residues long. The CDR3 is CASSSLVAAGELFF. Partial CDR3 DNA: TGTGCCAGCAGTTCACTAGTGGCGGCCGGGGAG.

In this sample, this clone turned up a few times. The read ends 3 residues early relative to the CDR3; the germline J gene fills the gap. The chain is built from TRBV20-1 and TRBJ1-1; TRBD1 is a possible D gene (5 bases). This CDR3 is built from 13 residues. The V end was cut by 2 bases, the J end by 2 bases, with 9 bases between. Germline V gene lookup returns CDR1 DFQATT and CDR2 SNEGSKA (reference sequence). This CDR3 reads CSARPRVNTEAFF. The CDR3 DNA, read in part, is TGCAGTGCTAGACCCAGGGTTAACACTGAA.

In this sample, this clone turned up a few times. The read is 3 residues too short to cover the CDR3 end, so that end is filled in from the germline J gene. The chain employs TRBV30 and TRBJ1-2, with D perhaps TRBD1 (5 bases). The germline gives CDR1 GTSNPN, CDR2 SVGIG (reference sequence). There are 16 residues in the CDR3. The CDR3 loop is CAWSTTPGLAPDTYTF. The sequenced CDR3 bases are TGTGCCTGGAGTACAACTCCGGGACTAGCTCCAGATACC.

This clone was counted at least ten times. The read is 3 residues too short to cover the CDR3 end, so that end is filled in from the germline J gene. The chain has TRBV24-1 and TRBJ2-1, with TRBD1 matching over 9 bases. V gave up 2 bases and J gave up 9 bases; unmatched junction bases: 4. Per germline, CDR1 KGHDR and CDR2 SFDVKD. The CDR3 covers 14 residues. The CDR3 sequence is CATSDWRTGVEQFF. The covered CDR3 bases are TGTGCCACCAGTGATTGGAGGACAGGGGTTGAG.

This clone was recorded at least ten times. The DNA ends 3 residues before the CDR3 does, and the rest of the CDR3 is filled in from the germline J gene. This sequence joins TRBV20-1 and TRBJ2-2; 8 bases agree with TRBD1. Germline V lookup: CDR1 DFQATT, CDR2 SNEGSKA (reference sequence). V shed 0 bases, J shed 0 bases, and the junction held 3 bases outside the gene matches. The CDR3 has 16 residues. CDR3 bases read: TGCAGTGCTAGAGAAGGGACAGGAACGAACACCGGGGAG. This encodes CSAREGTGTNTGE. In full, the CDR3 is CSAREGTGTNTGELFF.

This clone has at least ten counts. The read is 3 residues too short to cover the CDR3 end, so that end is filled in from the germline J gene. V is TRBV10-3 and J is TRBJ1-2; D is ambiguous. Germline CDR1 is ENHRY and CDR2 is SYGVKD. The V gene lost 10 bases and the J gene lost 3 bases, with 15 bases spanning the gap. The CDR3 has 13 amino acids. The covered CDR3 bases are TGTGCCAGCTCGGCGGGAGTTGACTATGGC. Protein sequence: CASSAGVDYG. The CDR3, in full, reads CASSAGVDYGYTF.

Worth noting for this clone: Possible read error: a much larger clone is one base away. The read finishes 3 residues shy of the CDR3 end, and the germline J gene is used to complete it. The chain is built from TRBV19 and TRBJ1-5; D possibly corresponds to TRBD1 (5 bases). Germline CDR1 is LNHDA and CDR2 is SQIVND (reference sequence). This CDR3 is 16 amino acids long. CDR3 DNA (partial): TGTGCCACTAGTATAGATAGGGGTACCGGAGGCCAGCCC. This codes for CATSIDRGTGGQP. The whole CDR3 is CATSIDRGTGGQPQHF.